The entry below describes one T cell receptor (beta chain). Other DNA sequences in the sample encode the same CDR3. The data were taken from a study of blood T cell repertoires in COVID-19. As processed by the authors: How many nucleated cells were present was estimated from reference gene primer amplification. Only in-frame clones appear in the TCRdb table, and some are missing; sequencing was by immunoSEQ multiplex PCR. That table supplies the V and J calls and clone size; D and trimming were determined from the DNA. The sample includes approximately 91,000 clones, about 85% of them seen just once. The CDR3 runs to 14 residues. Germline-derived CDR1 and CDR2 are SGDLS and YYNGEE. Unmatched junction bases numbered 6, after V lost 0 bases and J lost 7 bases.

This clonotype was obtained from a man between 65 and 80 years old with acute or convalescent COVID-19. The source material was peripheral blood. The chain joins TRBV9 to TRBJ2-7, with 8 bases identical to TRBD2. The CDR3 protein is CASSVGAGAYEQYF. The CDR3 DNA sequence: TGTGCCAGCAGCGTAGGAGCGGGGGCGTATGAGCAGTACTTC.